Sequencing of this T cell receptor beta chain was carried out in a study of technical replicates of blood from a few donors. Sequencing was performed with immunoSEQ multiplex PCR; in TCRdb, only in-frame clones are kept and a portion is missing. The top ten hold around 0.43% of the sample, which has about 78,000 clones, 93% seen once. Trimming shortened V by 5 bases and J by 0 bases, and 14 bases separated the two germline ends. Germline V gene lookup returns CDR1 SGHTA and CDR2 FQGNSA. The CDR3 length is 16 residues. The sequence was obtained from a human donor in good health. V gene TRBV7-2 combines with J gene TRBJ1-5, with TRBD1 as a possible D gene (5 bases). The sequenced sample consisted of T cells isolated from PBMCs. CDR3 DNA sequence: TGTGCCAGCAGCGTTACTCAGGGCGGTAGCAATCAGCCCCAGCATTTT. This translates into CASSVTQGGSNQPQHF.